Below, 30 T cell receptor beta chains from the same sample are listed, as sequenced in a study of T cells after yellow fever vaccination. TCRdb analysed the 5' RACE reads with MiXCR anew, one entry per CDR3 protein. The data show about 170,000 distinct CDR3 sequences, with roughly 6.2% seen just once and roughly 3% held by the top ten. This specimen was CD4+ T cells sorted from PBMCs, taken on the day of the first yellow fever vaccination. Receptors were obtained from a man aged 18 to 29 who received the YFV17D yellow fever vaccine.

The chain is built from TRBV30 and TRBJ2-2; 11 bases agree with TRBD2. The CDR3 extends over 16 amino acids. The V and J ends lost 0 bases and 7 bases, in that order; junction bases with no gene match: 7. Per the germline V gene, CDR1 is GTSNPN and CDR2 is SVGIG (reference sequence). This CDR3 is CAWSVVAGGPHGELFF. In DNA form, the CDR3 reads TGTGCCTGGAGTGTTGTAGCGGGGGGGCCCCACGGGGAGCTGTTTTTT.

Ten or more counts support this clonotype. This rearrangement joins TRBV12-3 or TRBV12-4 to TRBJ1-2; unclear D gene. V was cut by 8 bases and J by 2 bases, with 18 bases left in between. The CDR3 covers 15 residues. CDR3 nucleotide sequence: TGTGCCAGCTCCCGGATGGTTGTAGAGAACTATGGCTACACCTTC. Amino acids: CASSRMVVENYGYTF.

The genes are TRBV7-2 and TRBJ2-5, with a possible D match to TRBD2 (5 bases). Trimming stripped 4 bases from V and 5 bases from J, with 17 bases between. Germline loops: CDR1 SGHTA, CDR2 FQGNSA. The CDR3 has 15 residues. CDR3 bases: TGTGCCAGCAGCTCTGGTCTCACTCCGGGGGAGACCCAGTACTTC. This codes for CASSSGLTPGETQYF. Combining the CDR3 with reference TRBV7-2 and TRBJ2-5 gives the whole variable domain GAGVSQSPSNKVTEKGKDVELRCDPISGHTALYWYRQSLGQGLEFLIYFQGNSAPDKSGLPSDRFSAERTGGSVSTLTIQRTQQEDSAVYLCASSSGLTPGETQYFGPGTRLLVL.

This clonotype came up many times. The junction departs from germline at one end; a sequencing error may be responsible. V usage is TRBV5-1 and J usage is TRBJ1-1; possible D gene TRBD1, 5 bases. Looked up from germline, CDR1 is SGHRS and CDR2 is YFSETQ. The CDR3 loop spans 13 amino acids. DNA for the CDR3: TGTGCCAGCAGCTTAGGAGGGGACACTGAAGCTTTCTTT. Amino acids: CASSLGGDTEAFF.

This clonotype showed up just a few times. V gene TRBV6-1 combines with J gene TRBJ1-2; tentatively, D is TRBD1 (5 bases). V lost 7 bases and J 4 bases, leaving 22 bases between the germline ends. The CDR3 is made up of 16 amino acids. The germline CDR1 and CDR2 sequences are MNHNS and SASEGT. The CDR3 bases are TGTGCCAGCATCTCACCGTGGGGCAGCGGCGCCTATGGCTACACCTTC. It codes for CASISPWGSGAYGYTF.

This clonotype has ten or more counts. This sequence joins TRBV7-2 and TRBJ2-1; D ambiguous. Germline V lookup: CDR1 SGHTA, CDR2 FQGNSA. The CDR3 runs 13 residues. The V gene lost 5 bases and the J gene lost 0 bases, with 5 bases spanning the gap. In DNA, the CDR3 is TGTGCCAGCAGCCTCAGCTCCTACAATGAGCAGTTCTTC. It yields the protein CASSLSSYNEQFF.

This clonotype was observed many times. The chain uses TRBV5-1 and TRBJ2-3, with 11 bases identical to TRBD2. Losses at the gene ends were 4 bases for V and 3 bases for J; bases not matched to a gene: 4. The CDR3 length is 15 residues. Germline loops: CDR1 SGHRS, CDR2 YFSETQ. The DNA for the CDR3 is TGCGCCAGCAGCATCGGGACTAGCGGTACAGATACGCAGTATTTT. The encoded protein is CASSIGTSGTDTQYF.

A few counts support this clonotype. The rearrangement joins TRBV19 to TRBJ2-1, with a possible D match to TRBD2 (5 bases). Trimming took 8 bases from V and 6 from J, leaving 11 bases between them. Germline V gene lookup returns CDR1 LNHDA and CDR2 SQIVND (reference sequence). The length of the CDR3 is 12 residues. The CDR3 here is CASGRGRNEQFF. In DNA, the CDR3 is TGTGCCAGTGGGCGCGGGCGCAATGAGCAGTTCTTC.

This clonotype was seen ten or more times. The chain links TRBV5-5 to TRBJ2-3; perhaps TRBD1 as D (6 bases). Trimming removed 1 base at V and 0 bases at J, with 12 bases between. Germline V gene lookup returns CDR1 SGHKS and CDR2 YYEKEE (reference sequence). CDR3 length: 16 residues. For the CDR3, the DNA is TGTGCCAGCAGCTTGCGCCCAAGGGGGAGCACAGATACGCAGTATTTT. Its translation: CASSLRPRGSTDTQYF.

This clonotype occurred a few times. At one end, the junction sequence differs from germline, possibly due to a read error. The rearrangement joins TRBV7-7 to TRBJ2-5; TRBD2 matches 9 bases. Germline assignment: CDR1 SSHAT and CDR2 FNYEAQ (reference sequence). This CDR3 contains 16 residues. CDR3 coding DNA: TGTGCTAGCAGCTTACAGCGGGGGGACCTCCTAGGGGCCCAGTACTTC. Encoded protein: CASSLQRGDLLGAQYF.

This sequence joins TRBV25-1 and TRBJ2-2; the match to TRBD2 covers 8 bases. The CDR3 consists of 17 residues. CDR1 and CDR2 (germline): MGHDK, SYGVNS. V lost 6 bases to trimming and J lost 2 bases; unmatched junction nucleotides: 11. The DNA of the CDR3 is TGTGCCAGCAGCCGGCCGGGGGGGGGGTTCAACACCGGGGAGCTGTTTTTT. It specifies CASSRPGGGFNTGELFF.

This clonotype was seen at least ten times. The chain uses TRBV20-1 and TRBJ2-3; possibly TRBD1 for D (5 bases). Trimming pared 0 bases from V and 3 bases from J, leaving 7 bases between. Germline values: CDR1 DFQATT, CDR2 SNEGSKA (reference sequence). CDR3 length: 13 residues. CDR3 nucleotides: TGCAGTGCTAGAGAGGACAAGACAGATACGCAGTATTTT. It codes for CSAREDKTDTQYF.

This chain connects TRBV19 to TRBJ2-1; TRBD1 might be the D (6 bases). Germline values: CDR1 LNHDA, CDR2 SQIVND (reference sequence). The CDR3 extends over 18 amino acids. The V gene lost 4 bases and the J gene lost 2 bases, with 21 bases spanning the gap. CDR3 DNA: TGTGCCAGTAGTAATCTCCTCATGACAGGTGGTACCTACAATGAGCAGTTCTTC. Translating gives CASSNLLMTGGTYNEQFF.

J is TRBJ2-1 and V is TRBV11-2, with D possibly being TRBD2 (6 bases). This CDR3 is 15 amino acids long. V lost 5 bases and J lost 3, with 14 bases in between. Germline V gene sequence: CDR1 SGHAT, CDR2 FQNNGV. The CDR3 sequence: CASSRSRGNYNEQFF. CDR3 coding DNA: TGTGCCAGCAGCCGGAGCCGGGGGAACTACAATGAGCAGTTCTTC.

The chain recombines TRBV5-1 with TRBJ2-7, with D uncertain. The CDR3 length is 14 residues. V was trimmed by 0 bases and J by 1 base, leaving 8 bases between them. Germline V gene sequence: CDR1 SGHRS, CDR2 YFSETQ. The CDR3 bases are TGCGCCAGCAGCTTGGCCGAACTATCCTACGAGCAGTACTTC. Amino acid sequence: CASSLAELSYEQYF.

This clonotype was picked up many times. The rearrangement joins TRBV6-1 to TRBJ2-3; 9 positions agree with TRBD2. Germline loops: CDR1 MNHNS, CDR2 SASEGT. The CDR3 is 17 amino acids. The J segment lost 3 bases and the V segment lost 6 bases, leaving 13 bases of the junction unmatched. CDR3 nucleotides: TGTGCCAGCAGCAATCCCTCGCGGGGGGGTATGACAGATACGCAGTATTTT. This codes for CASSNPSRGGMTDTQYF.

This clonotype was seen ten or more times. For the CDR3, the DNA is TGCAGCGCAGTTTTTGACAGGGGCGTCTACGAGCAGTACGTC. Encoded protein: CSAVFDRGVYEQYV. The chain joins TRBV20-1 to TRBJ2-7; 8 positions match TRBD1. Per the germline V gene, CDR1 is DFQATT and CDR2 is SNEGSKA (reference sequence). The CDR3 contains 14 residues.

Only a few counts were recorded for this clonotype. The V call is TRBV4-3, the J call TRBJ2-2, with 11 bases matching TRBD1. V shed 3 bases, J shed 6 bases, and the junction held 0 bases outside the gene matches. This CDR3 is 14 amino acids long. CDR1 is LGHNA, CDR2 YSLEER, per germline. The CDR3 DNA reads as TGCGCCAGCAGCCAGGGACAGGGGGCCGGGGAGCTGTTTTTT. This codes for CASSQGQGAGELFF.

This clonotype was counted a few times. V and J are TRBV6-5 and TRBJ2-7, with 7 positions matching TRBD2. Germline CDR1 reads MNHEY; CDR2 reads SVGAGI. V gave up 2 bases and J gave up 4 bases; unmatched junction bases: 2. The CDR3 has 13 residues. Here the CDR3 reads CASSYGGEYEQYF. Here the CDR3 DNA reads TGTGCCAGCAGTTACGGGGGGGAATACGAGCAGTACTTC.

The chain joins TRBV6-2 or TRBV6-3 to TRBJ2-7, with TRBD1 matching over 8 bases. The CDR3 loop spans 15 amino acids. The ends lost 0 bases at V and 6 bases at J; junction bases unmatched: 7. Germline V gives CDR1 MNHEY, CDR2 SVGEGT. DNA for the CDR3: TGTGCCAGCAGTTACTCGGCAGGGGGCCGGCTCGAGCAGTACTTC. This translates into CASSYSAGGRLEQYF.

This clonotype has a count of ten or more. The J gene is TRBJ2-6, the V gene TRBV3-1; D possibly matches TRBD1 or TRBD2 (5 bases each). V was pared by 6 bases and J by 4 bases, with 13 bases between. Germline CDR1 and CDR2: LGHDT and YNNKEL (reference sequence). This CDR3 contains 15 residues. CDR3 nucleotides: TGTGCCAGCAGTCTTGGGGGTGACGGGGCCAACGTCCTGACTTTC. As protein: CASSLGGDGANVLTF.

The chain recombines TRBV12-2 with TRBJ1-1; the DNA was not compared with TRBD1, the D call given in the table. TRBV12-2 is labeled a pseudogene. The CDR3 has 18 amino acids. CDR3 protein: CASRLARLGRGRETEAFF. The CDR3 DNA follows: TGTGCAAGTCGCTTAGCGAGGCTCGGTAGGGGGCGGGAAACTGAAGCTTTCTTT.

This clonotype was observed a few times. The chain links TRBV2 to TRBJ2-5; weak D call: TRBD1 (6 bases). The germline V and J ends were trimmed by 4 bases and 5 bases, with 14 bases remaining between them. This CDR3 is built from 14 residues. Germline CDR1 and CDR2: SNHLY and FYNNEI. The CDR3 protein is CASSGRGRSETQYF. In nucleotides, the CDR3 is TGTGCCAGCAGTGGCAGGGGACGGTCGGAGACCCAGTACTTC.

Ten or more counts support this clonotype. This chain links TRBV7-2 with TRBJ1-1; TRBD1 matches 8 bases. This CDR3 is 14 amino acids long. With 5 bases clipped from V and 4 bases from J, the junction kept 6 bases outside the gene matches. Germline V gene lookup returns CDR1 SGHTA and CDR2 FQGNSA. This CDR3 is CASSPQGAFTEAFF. The CDR3 bases are TGTGCCAGCAGCCCCCAGGGGGCCTTCACTGAAGCTTTCTTT.

The chain couples TRBV7-9 to TRBJ1-4, with 10 bases lining up with TRBD1. Germline CDR1 SEHNR, CDR2 FQNEAQ (reference sequence). V lost 6 bases and J lost 7; bases outside the gene matches: 2. There are 13 residues in the CDR3. The CDR3 coding sequence is TGTGCCAGCAGTCGGACAGGGGGTGAAAAACTGTTTTTT. Amino acid sequence: CASSRTGGEKLFF.

This chain uses TRBV5-1 with TRBJ2-1, with D perhaps matching TRBD1 or TRBD2 (6 bases each). Trimming took 4 bases from V and 6 from J, leaving 17 bases between them. Germline CDR1 and CDR2: SGHRS and YFSETQ. The CDR3 sequence is 15 residues long. The CDR3: CASSGQGMGGNEQFF. DNA for the CDR3: TGCGCCAGCAGCGGCCAGGGGATGGGGGGCAATGAGCAGTTCTTC.

This clonotype was observed at least ten times. The chain is built from TRBV7-9 and TRBJ2-3; 7 nucleotides match TRBD2. The CDR3 has 14 amino acids. V lost 2 bases to trimming and J lost 5 bases; unmatched junction nucleotides: 4. Germline CDR1 is SEHNR and CDR2 is FQNEAQ (reference sequence). The CDR3 sequence is CASSLRAGIDTQYF. CDR3 DNA sequence: TGTGCCAGCAGCTTAAGAGCGGGGATAGATACGCAGTATTTT.

This clonotype was recorded a few times. The V and J genes are TRBV12-3 or TRBV12-4 and TRBJ1-3; no definite D call. The CDR3 runs 15 residues. V lost 10 bases to trimming and J lost 1 base, with 17 bases between them. Here the CDR3 reads CATRITSTSGNTIYF. CDR3 coding DNA: TGTGCCACCCGTATCACCTCTACATCTGGAAACACCATATATTTT.

This clonotype was counted ten times or more. The chain recombines TRBV18 with TRBJ1-5; 9 bases match TRBD1. CDR3 length: 15 amino acids. V was pared by 6 bases and J by 3 bases, with 6 bases of the junction left unmatched. CDR1 and CDR2 from the germline V gene are KGHSH and LQKENI. The CDR3 reads CASSPWTGANQPQHF. DNA of the CDR3: TGTGCCAGCTCCCCCTGGACAGGGGCCAATCAGCCCCAGCATTTT.

In this sample, this clonotype turned up many times. The chain combines TRBV7-3 with TRBJ2-5; D remains unclear. CDR3 length: 13 residues. Germline CDR1 reads SGHTA; CDR2 reads FQGTGA. Trimming removed 4 bases from V and 5 bases from J, with 11 bases in between. CDR3 residues: CASSSALSETQYF. The CDR3 bases are TGTGCCAGCAGCTCGGCCTTAAGCGAGACCCAGTACTTC.